Below are 2 T cell receptor beta chains sequenced from a single sample in a study of blood T cell repertoires in COVID-19. Clones were sequenced by immunoSEQ multiplex PCR, and TCRdb holds only the in-frame ones, with some missing. The data show roughly 320,000 clones, roughly 90% seen once. The sample taken for sequencing was PBMCs or T cells enriched from blood (not recorded which). The receptors were sampled from a woman in her 30s who had been exposed to COVID-19.

This chain connects TRBV7-9 to TRBJ1-1, with D hard to call. V was clipped by 8 bases and J by 6 bases, with 13 bases between them. Germline V CDR1 and CDR2: SEHNR, FQNEAQ (reference sequence). The CDR3 runs 12 residues. The CDR3 protein is CASCISISEAFF. Written as DNA, the CDR3 is TGTGCCAGCTGCATCAGTATATCTGAAGCTTTCTTT.

The chain uses TRBV15 and TRBJ1-5; D gene unclear. This CDR3 has 12 amino acids. CDR1 LNHNV and CDR2 YYDKDF come from the germline V gene (reference sequence). Trimming removed 5 bases from V and 5 bases from J, with 7 bases in between. The CDR3 region has the DNA TGTGCCACCAGCTTACCGGATCAGCCCCAGCATTTT. It translates to CATSLPDQPQHF.